Sequencing of this TCR beta chain was carried out in a study of preoperative IRX-2 immunotherapy in early breast cancer. The treatment denotes: preoperative locoregional IRX-2 cytokine immunotherapy. This phase Ib study tested locoregional IRX-2 cytokine immunotherapy given before surgery. The data were produced by immunoSEQ multiplex PCR, yet TCRdb's version contains in-frame clones alone and is incomplete. The profile covers 6,500 to 9,500 clones, with approximately 80% appearing a single time and about 15% taken by the ten largest. Germline V gene data show CDR1 as KGHSH and CDR2 as LQKENI. The trim removed 5 bases at V and 7 bases at J, leaving 6 bases unmatched. The CDR3 consists of 15 residues.

The source was tumor tissue, collected after IRX-2 immunotherapy. This receptor was identified in a human donor with breast cancer. The gene calls are TRBV18 and TRBJ2-2; 11 bases map to TRBD2. CDR3: CASSARTSGFGELFF. As DNA, the CDR3 is TGTGCCAGCTCAGCCCGGACTAGCGGGTTCGGGGAGCTGTTTTTT.